The next 22 T cell receptor beta chains were all read from a single sample in a study of T cells in Graves' hyperthyroidism and ophthalmopathy. Template material for amplifying TCR beta CDR3 regions consisted of RNA transcripts. A first-round RT-PCR of the TCR CDR3 used the HTBI primer set. From the multiplex PCR reads, TCRdb called clonotypes with MiXCR, one entry per CDR3 protein. Altogether about 300,000 distinct CDR3 sequences are present, approximately 16% being singletons, with the ten largest covering roughly a third. The sample taken for sequencing was blood. The source is a man aged 25-45 years with Graves' hyperthyroidism.

This clonotype has at least ten counts. This CDR3 is CASSRDRSGNTIYF. CDR3 bases: TGCGCCAGCAGCCGGGACAGGTCCGGAAACACCATATATTTT. The chain is built from TRBV5-1 and TRBJ1-3; 8 bases agree with TRBD1. The CDR3 extends over 14 amino acids. Germline loops: CDR1 SGHRS, CDR2 YFSETQ. V was pared by 4 bases and J by 4 bases, with 4 bases of the junction left unmatched.

This clonotype was seen a few times. The CDR3 DNA reads TGTGCCAGCAGTTACCTGGCCAGGGCGGGCTACGAGCAGTACTTC. Its protein product is CASSYLARAGYEQYF. The chain uses TRBV6-5 and TRBJ2-7; D may match TRBD1 or TRBD2 (5 bases each). Deletions cut 2 bases from V and 3 bases from J, with 14 bases between. This CDR3 region has 15 residues. Germline V lookup: CDR1 MNHEY, CDR2 SVGAGI.

This clonotype was seen a handful of times. The chain links TRBV7-9 to TRBJ2-5; a possible D gene is TRBD2 (5 bases). Deletions cut 5 bases from V and 5 bases from J, with 18 bases between. Germline V lookup: CDR1 SEHNR, CDR2 FQNEAQ (reference sequence). This CDR3 is 15 amino acids long. CDR3 in DNA: TGTGCCAGCAGCCGAGGGTTCCTAGGAGGCGAGACCCAGTACTTC. It specifies CASSRGFLGGETQYF.

The sample holds many counts of this clonotype. The chain is built from TRBV11-2 and TRBJ2-1; 7 nucleotides line up with TRBD2. The V gene's germline CDR1 is SGHAT and CDR2 FQNNGV. Trimming cost V 0 bases and J 8 bases; bases outside gene matches: 16. There are 18 residues in the CDR3. The CDR3 DNA reads as TGTGCCAGCAGCTTAGATCGAACAGCGGGGCCCTTTGGCTATGAGCAGTTCTTC. It encodes CASSLDRTAGPFGYEQFF.

This clonotype has only a few counts. CDR3 in DNA: TGTGCCAGCACCGGACAGGGAAAAGGAAACACCATATATTTT. This sequence encodes CASTGQGKGNTIYF. The V call is TRBV12-3 or TRBV12-4, the J call TRBJ1-3; 8 positions agree with TRBD1. V was clipped by 7 bases and J by 4 bases; unmatched bases: 6. The CDR3 spans 14 residues.

This clonotype occurred many times. CDR3 DNA sequence: TGCGCCAGCAGAAAGACAGGGGAGGAGATCTACGAGCAGTACTTC. Protein: CASRKTGEEIYEQYF. V usage is TRBV5-1 and J usage is TRBJ2-7; 8 bases map to TRBD1. Germline trimming cut 5 bases from V and 3 bases from J; bases unmatched to any gene: 10. CDR3 size: 15 residues. The germline gives CDR1 SGHRS, CDR2 YFSETQ.

This clonotype was counted at least ten times. This rearrangement joins TRBV5-1 to TRBJ2-3; D call uncertain. The CDR3 covers 13 residues. Trimming cost V 5 bases and J 6 bases, with 13 bases left between them. The V gene's germline CDR1 is SGHRS and CDR2 YFSETQ. CDR3 DNA sequence: TGCGCCAGCAGTGAAGGAACCCCCGATACGCAGTATTTT. Amino acid sequence: CASSEGTPDTQYF.

The rearrangement uses TRBV27 and TRBJ2-1; possible D gene TRBD2, 5 bases. The germline CDR1 and CDR2 sequences are MNHEY and SMNVEV (reference sequence). The CDR3 runs to 16 residues. The ends were cut back, 7 bases at V and 4 bases at J, with 20 bases in the middle. This chain's CDR3 is CASTPKSGWIYNEQFF. DNA for the CDR3: TGTGCCAGCACCCCTAAATCGGGGTGGATTTACAATGAGCAGTTCTTC.

The rearrangement links TRBV7-2 to TRBJ1-5; the D gene is possibly TRBD1 (6 bases). The germline V and J ends were trimmed by 5 bases and 6 bases, with 14 bases remaining between them. This CDR3 comprises 14 residues. Germline lookup yields CDR1 SGHTA and CDR2 FQGNSA. The CDR3 sequence: CASSLDQGPQPQHF. DNA for the CDR3: TGTGCCAGCAGCCTAGACCAGGGGCCTCAGCCCCAGCATTTT.

This clonotype was recorded a few times. The chain combines TRBV12-3 or TRBV12-4 with TRBJ2-3, with TRBD1 as a possible D gene (5 bases). V lost 5 bases and J lost 0, with 12 bases in between. This CDR3 has 15 residues. CDR3 sequence (DNA): TGTGCCAGCAGTATGACAGTGACTAGCACAGATACGCAGTATTTT. The encoded protein is CASSMTVTSTDTQYF.

This clonotype was counted a few times. The V and J genes are TRBV9 and TRBJ2-2, with D uncertain. Germline V gene lookup returns CDR1 SGDLS and CDR2 YYNGEE. Trimming cost V 0 bases and J 4 bases, with 10 bases left between them. CDR3 size: 15 residues. CDR3 nucleotide sequence: TGTGCCAGCAGCGTAGCTACGATTGGCACCGGGGAGCTGTTTTTT. Translation: CASSVATIGTGELFF.

The V call is TRBV20-1, the J call TRBJ1-2; D is perhaps TRBD1 (6 bases). V lost 3 bases and J lost 2, with 10 bases in between. CDR1 and CDR2 from the germline V gene are DFQATT and SNEGSKA (reference sequence). CDR3 length equals 13 residues. In nucleotides, the CDR3 is TGCAGTGCTAGGGATACAGGGAACTATGGCTACACCTTC. Amino acid sequence: CSARDTGNYGYTF.

This rearrangement joins TRBV6-1 to TRBJ2-2, with 9 bases that match TRBD1. This CDR3 has 14 residues. J was trimmed by 7 bases and V by 7 bases; bases with no gene match: 7. CDR1 and CDR2 from the germline V gene are MNHNS and SASEGT. The DNA of the CDR3 is TGTGCCAGCACCTGGGACAGGGAACACGGGGAGCTGTTTTTT. Translation: CASTWDREHGELFF.

The V gene is TRBV7-6, the J gene TRBJ1-6; maybe TRBD1 (6 bases). V lost 1 base, J lost 9 bases, and 16 bases lay in between. The length of the CDR3 is 16 residues. The germline CDR1 and CDR2 sequences are SGHVS and FNYEAQ. The CDR3 nucleotides read TGTGCCAGCAGCTTAGTTTACGGGCGAGGGGGTTCACCCCTCCACTTT. Translating gives CASSLVYGRGGSPLHF.

This clonotype was picked up many times. The gene calls are TRBV2 and TRBJ2-7; 8 bases are a match to TRBD2. Germline trimming cut 7 bases from V and 3 bases from J; bases unmatched to any gene: 5. The CDR3 runs to 13 residues. In germline, CDR1 is SNHLY, CDR2 FYNNEI. The CDR3 DNA is TGTGCCAGCACGGGGGGGTTCTACTACGAGCAGTACTTC. This codes for CASTGGFYYEQYF. Full variable domain (outside the CDR3, taken from reference TRBV2 and TRBJ2-7): EPEVTQTPSHQVTQMGQEVILRCVPISNHLYFYWYRQILGQKVEFLVSFYNNEISEKSEIFDDQFSVERPDGSNFTLKIRSTKLEDSAMYFCASTGGFYYEQYFGPGTRLTVT.

Of note for this clonotype: This may be a read error: a much more frequent sequence differs by one nucleotide. The rearrangement links TRBV20-1 to TRBJ1-1, with D maybe TRBD1 (5 bases). CDR3 length: 14 amino acids. Germline CDR1 reads DFQATT; CDR2 reads SNEGSKA (reference sequence). The CDR3 reads CSARVPRDNTVAFF. The CDR3, as DNA: TGCAGTGCTAGAGTACCCAGGGATAACACTGTAGCTTTCTTT.

This clonotype was seen many times. This chain links TRBV18 with TRBJ2-3, with D unresolved. CDR3 length: 12 residues. CDR1 is KGHSH, CDR2 LQKENI, per germline. The V end was cut by 0 bases, the J end by 4 bases, with 2 bases between. The CDR3 DNA reads as TGTGCCAGCTCACCACCCGCAGATACGCAGTATTTT. Translating gives CASSPPADTQYF.

This clonotype was detected ten times or more. CDR3 sequence: CASSPLAVNTEAFF. CDR3 in DNA: TGTGCCAGCAGTCCCTTGGCTGTGAACACTGAAGCTTTCTTT. The chain uses TRBV12-3 or TRBV12-4 and TRBJ1-1; D not resolved. Trimming removed 5 bases from V and 0 bases from J, with 10 bases in between. This CDR3 contains 14 residues.

This rearrangement joins TRBV28 to TRBJ2-1, with 9 positions matching TRBD1. Germline V gene lookup returns CDR1 MDHEN and CDR2 SYDVKM. The CDR3 runs to 15 residues. J lost 3 bases, V lost 6 bases, and 6 bases had no gene match. The CDR3 sequence is CASRRGTGIYNEQFF. CDR3 coding DNA: TGTGCCAGCAGGCGGGGGACAGGGATCTACAATGAGCAGTTCTTC.

The gene calls are TRBV4-1 and TRBJ2-7; TRBD1 is a possible D gene (6 bases). CDR1 and CDR2 (germline): MGHRA, YSYEKL. This CDR3 comprises 15 residues. V was clipped by 2 bases and J by 3 bases, with 14 bases between them. The CDR3 loop is CASSQPGQGVYEQYF. As DNA, the CDR3 is TGCGCCAGCAGCCAACCGGGACAAGGAGTCTACGAGCAGTACTTC.

The J gene is TRBJ2-3, the V gene TRBV4-2, with D uncertain. The CDR3 runs to 16 residues. The V end was cut by 1 base, the J end by 4 bases, with 15 bases between. Germline V CDR1 and CDR2: LGHNA, YNFKEQ. CDR3 in DNA: TGTGCCAGCAGCCAAGGAGGAAGGGAAAGGGCAGATACGCAGTATTTT. Protein: CASSQGGRERADTQYF.

The sample holds a few counts of this clonotype. The chain joins TRBV28 to TRBJ2-1, with 13 bases identical to TRBD2. The J segment lost 7 bases and the V segment lost 7 bases, leaving 7 bases of the junction unmatched. Per the germline V gene, CDR1 is MDHEN and CDR2 is SYDVKM. This CDR3 spans 15 amino acids. In DNA form, the CDR3 reads TGTGCCAGCATCTCAGGACTAGCGGGAGAGAATGAGCAGTTCTTC. Encoded protein: CASISGLAGENEQFF. The full variable domain, its missing parts supplied by reference TRBV28 and TRBJ2-1, is DVKVTQSSRYLVKRTGEKVFLECVQDMDHENMFWYRQDPGLGLRLIYFSYDVKMKEKGDIPEGYSVSREKKERFSLILESASTNQTSMYLCASISGLAGENEQFFGPGTRLTVL.